The present entry profiles one T cell receptor beta chain with its context. There is no known antigen for this receptor. No per-base quality is available; no much larger clone lies one base away. This sample is drawn from a study of T cell clones after liver transplantation (dated by TCRdb to the late 2010s). For context, the study as a whole: Samples were obtained from ITN030ST, a randomized trial in which withdrawal of immunosuppression was attempted within 2 years of liver transplantation. After a pre-transplant mixed lymphocyte reaction, TCRbeta sequencing was used to pinpoint donor-reactive T cell clones, which were subsequently tracked in post-transplant blood. Of the eight recipients, a few were HCV-positive, while the remaining recipients had been transplanted for non-autoimmune, non-viral indications. Blood samples were collected pre-transplant, pre-randomization before withdrawal, and post-randomization after either complete withdrawal or failed withdrawal. Tolerance meant complete immunosuppression withdrawal for at least one year without liver enzymes rising beyond twice the upper limit of normal. The studied cohort comprised 8 liver transplant recipients, 3 classified as tolerant and 5 as non-tolerant. Third party-reactive TCRbeta sequences were also identified from pre-transplant MLRs to serve as an antigen-independent comparator for donor-reactive sequences. Until randomization at 12-24 months post-transplant, subjects were given standard immunosuppression, with no induction therapy.

General conclusions and limits of the study: Low numbers of available donor cells limited the measurable donor-reactive repertoire in two subjects. In 5 of 8 subjects, circulating donor-reactive CD4 TCRbeta sequences decreased significantly after transplant, regardless of tolerance or HCV status. Because of small, heterogeneous patient numbers and non-standardized post-transplant time points, the conclusions were only preliminary. Donor-reactive sequences declined more than third party-reactive ones, suggesting partial antigen-specific deletion unrelated to withdrawal success. Because no allograft tissue specimens were available, donor-reactive T cells may have migrated into the graft instead of being deleted. When repertoire turnover was accounted for, significantly reduced detection of donor-reactive sequences was found in 7 of 8 subjects for CD4 and in 8 of 8 subjects for CD8.

This sample's time point label indicates: pre-transplant. Thawed unstimulated PBMCs were stained for CD3, CD4 and CD8 and FACS-sorted into CD3+CD4+ and CD3+CD8+ populations. All 8 studied subjects were randomized to immunosuppression withdrawal. The Qiagen DNeasy Blood and Tissue Kit was used for genomic DNA isolation. Using immunoSEQ, frozen genomic DNA was subjected to high-throughput TCRbeta CDR3 sequencing, a process that included PCR amplification, mapping, bias correction and internal controls. The authors processed their data as follows. Only productive rearrangements were retained, with each unique TCRbeta sequence defined by its CDR3 nucleotide sequence together with its V and J gene. For classification of a sequence as donor-reactive, at least 5-fold expansion in CFSE-low cells relative to unstimulated pre-transplant cells and a frequency of at least 0.01% were required. Minimum frequency thresholds were set for each subject based on the unstimulated sample with the lowest template count, ensuring at least 90% detection power. Repertoire turnover was measured by Jensen-Shannon divergence between the top 1000 TCRbeta sequences post- and pre-transplant. Changes in detection of donor-reactive sequences were tested with two-sided Fisher's exact tests. Sourced from immuneACCESS, this table was stored by TCRdb with only in-frame sequences that have V and J called. A share of the clones is absent; for the studies checked, an unresolved V gene accounts for under half, and the remainder has no known explanation. V, J and clone size were drawn from that table, and D and trimming were deduced from the DNA. The sample profile shows some 59,000 clones; 70% to 80% of them were found once. The ten biggest clones cover about 15% of the sample.

Unmatched junction bases come to 14, with V trimmed by 3 bases and J by 5 bases. The CDR3 starts with the cysteine, ends with the phenylalanine, and has 17 residues. Only CDR3 DNA remains: 51 bases, in frame from the first base. CDR1 is given as MNHNS and CDR2 as SASEGT, both from the germline V gene. This receptor chain uses TRBV6-1 and TRBJ2-7, and 9 junctional nucleotides match TRBD1. The clonotype comes from a human donor who received a liver transplant. Specimen: CD4+ T cells from blood, collected before liver transplant. The DNA sequence is as follows: TGTGCCAGCAGTGAGGGGGGACAGGGAGTCCTAAGGAACGAGCAGTACTTC. Its protein is CASSEGGQGVLRNEQYF.